Listed below are T cell receptor beta chains from one sample, sequenced in a study of shared clonotypes between healthy human individuals. Generated by immunoSEQ multiplex PCR, the TCRdb table keeps only in-frame clones and is missing some. The sample holds roughly 2,000,000 clones, over 85% seen once. Sequenced sample: naive CD8+ T cells from PBMCs. All receptors derive from a man aged 18 to 29 in good health. Some clones in this sample may be carry-over from other donors' samples. Each CDR3 is given with its conserved first and last residue. A D gene is named only where the DNA matches it firmly. Where a row states a size, it is once, few, many or the class of an expanded clone; other rows omit it.

J,size,D,V,CDR3,DNA
TRBJ2-7,-,TRBD2,TRBV30,CAWSPGLASYEQYF,TGTGCCTGGAGTCCTGGACTAGCTTCCTACGAGCAGTACTTC
TRBJ2-7,-,-,TRBV27,CASSSRGAYEQYF,TGTGCCAGCAGTTCCAGGGGAGCCTACGAGCAGTACTTC
TRBJ1-4,-,TRBD1,TRBV7-9,CASSPEGQGQGRVRELFF,TGTGCCAGCAGCCCAGAAGGACAGGGCCAGGGAAGAGTACGGGAACTGTTTTTT
TRBJ2-2,-,-,TRBV19,CASSFGRGNTGELFF,TGTGCCAGTAGTTTCGGCAGGGGGAACACCGGGGAGCTGTTTTTT
TRBJ2-5,-,-,TRBV10-3,CAISPGQTFTQETQYF,TGTGCCATCAGCCCCGGACAGACCTTCACCCAAGAGACCCAGTACTTC
TRBJ2-7,-,-,TRBV2,CASVRGVGDEQYF,TGTGCCAGCGTCAGGGGTGTTGGGGACGAGCAGTACTTC
TRBJ2-7,-,-,TRBV9,CASSQAAGSRDEQYF,TGTGCCAGCAGCCAAGCAGCAGGAAGCAGGGACGAGCAGTACTTC
TRBJ2-1,-,-,TRBV27,CASIHRGGEQFF,TGTGCCAGCATCCATAGGGGGGGTGAGCAGTTCTTC
TRBJ2-1,-,TRBD2,TRBV5-1,CASRVIGTSGSYNEQFF,TGCGCCAGCAGGGTGATCGGGACTAGCGGATCCTACAATGAGCAGTTCTTC
TRBJ2-1,-,-,TRBV28,CASSFFGGLNEQFF,TGTGCCAGCAGTTTCTTCGGAGGTTTGAATGAGCAGTTCTTC
TRBJ1-5,-,-,TRBV4-1,CASSQEEVRVWPGNQPQHF,TGCGCCAGCAGCCAAGAAGAAGTCCGTGTTTGGCCAGGCAATCAGCCCCAGCATTTT
TRBJ1-1,-,-,TRBV7-9,CASSTRDRRGAFF,TGTGCCAGCAGCACCCGGGACCGAAGAGGAGCTTTCTTT
TRBJ2-5,-,TRBD1,TRBV2,CASSVSWTGGQETQYF,TGTGCCAGCAGTGTGTCATGGACAGGGGGGCAAGAGACCCAGTACTTC
TRBJ1-3,-,-,TRBV7-9,CASSLMAGAYF,TGTGCCAGCAGCTTAATGGCAGGGGCATATTTT
TRBJ1-1,-,-,TRBV5-4,CALRPSPNTEAFF,TGTGCCTTAAGACCCTCTCCGAACACTGAAGCTTTCTTT
TRBJ1-1,-,-,TRBV7-9,CASSFGGDEGTEAFF,TGTGCCAGCAGCTTCGGGGGGGATGAGGGAACTGAAGCTTTCTTT
TRBJ1-3,-,-,TRBV4-1,CASSQDFGGRSSGNTIYF,TGCGCCAGCAGCCAAGATTTTGGTGGCAGGAGCTCTGGAAACACCATATATTTT
TRBJ1-2,-,-,TRBV27,CASTPAGGYGYTF,TGTGCCAGCACCCCCGCCGGAGGCTATGGCTACACCTTC
TRBJ2-7,-,-,TRBV6-5,CASSYSMEQGTYEQYF,TGTGCCAGCAGTTACTCGATGGAGCAGGGGACCTACGAGCAGTACTTC
TRBJ2-7,-,-,TRBV25-1,CASSPSIGGVYEQYF,TGTGCCAGCAGTCCCTCAATTGGGGGAGTCTACGAGCAGTACTTC
TRBJ2-7,-,TRBD1,TRBV2,CASSGRDRVYEQYF,TGTGCCAGCAGTGGTCGGGACAGGGTCTACGAGCAGTACTTC
TRBJ1-4,few,-,TRBV28,CASSFSDIGNEKLFF,TGTGCCAGCAGTTTTTCGGATATAGGTAATGAAAAACTGTTTTTT
TRBJ1-1,few,-,TRBV29-1,CSGQGPNTEAFF,TGCAGCGGGCAGGGGCCGAACACTGAAGCTTTCTTT
TRBJ1-1,few,-,TRBV19,CASSIVYGTVNTEAFF,TGTGCCAGTAGTATAGTTTATGGGACGGTGAACACTGAAGCTTTCTTT
TRBJ2-7,once,TRBD1,TRBV27,CASSPNRDSIRSYEQYF,TGTGCCAGCAGTCCGAACCGGGACAGTATTCGGTCCTACGAGCAGTACTTC
TRBJ2-5,-,-,TRBV9,CASSVGRGWETQYF,TGTGCCAGCAGCGTAGGAAGGGGCTGGGAGACCCAGTACTTC
TRBJ2-3,-,-,TRBV7-9,CASSLVLGTDTQYF,TGTGCCAGCAGCTTAGTCCTAGGTACAGATACGCAGTATTTT
TRBJ1-1,-,-,TRBV27,CASSHRQVMSTEAFF,TGTGCCAGCAGTCATAGACAGGTGATGAGTACTGAAGCTTTCTTT
TRBJ2-1,-,TRBD2,TRBV7-9,CASASGSSYNEQFF,TGTGCCAGCGCTAGCGGGAGCTCCTACAATGAGCAGTTCTTC
TRBJ1-1,once,TRBD1,TRBV4-1,CASSQITGDRAEAFF,TGCGCCAGCAGCCAGATAACAGGGGATCGAGCTGAAGCTTTCTTT
TRBJ2-7,-,-,TRBV18,CASSTGQMGPPSYEQYF,TGTGCCAGCTCAACCGGACAGATGGGGCCCCCTTCCTACGAGCAGTACTTC
TRBJ1-4,-,TRBD1,TRBV27,CASSLSAGGSEKLFF,TGTGCCAGCAGTTTATCGGCAGGGGGGAGTGAAAAACTGTTTTTT
TRBJ2-3,-,-,TRBV7-9,CASTPPNTDTQYF,TGTGCCAGCACCCCCCCGAACACAGATACGCAGTATTTT
TRBJ2-7,-,-,TRBV29-1,CSVEDGSYEQYF,TGCAGCGTTGAGGACGGCAGCTACGAGCAGTACTTC
TRBJ1-5,-,-,TRBV19,CASSIRGPNQPQHF,TGTGCCAGTAGTATACGGGGGCCGAATCAGCCCCAGCATTTT
TRBJ2-3,-,-,TRBV28,CASSLAQERSTDTQYF,TGTGCCAGCAGTTTAGCCCAGGAGAGGAGCACAGATACGCAGTATTTT
TRBJ2-6,-,TRBD1,TRBV7-9,CASSGIRDRVYSGANVLTF,TGTGCCAGCAGCGGAATCCGGGACAGGGTTTACTCTGGGGCCAACGTCCTGACTTTC
TRBJ2-7,-,-,TRBV19,CASSTGKPLYEQYF,TGTGCCAGTAGTACAGGGAAGCCCCTCTACGAGCAGTACTTC
TRBJ2-7,-,-,TRBV2,CASSETTPGGYEQYF,TGTGCCAGCAGTGAGACGACACCAGGGGGGTACGAGCAGTACTTC
TRBJ2-5,-,-,TRBV29-1,CSVNSFPFVVREETQYF,TGCAGCGTCAATAGCTTCCCGTTTGTGGTACGTGAGGAGACCCAGTACTTC
TRBJ2-1,-,-,TRBV28,CASSLVVAGNAVFF,TGTGCCAGCAGTTTAGTCGTTGCGGGGAATGCCGTGTTCTTC
TRBJ2-1,-,-,TRBV29-1,CSAVLNEQFF,TGCAGCGCTGTCCTGAATGAGCAGTTCTTC
TRBJ1-1,-,-,TRBV7-9,CASSLAGPVHEAFF,TGTGCCAGCAGCCTCGCGGGGCCAGTTCATGAAGCTTTCTTT
TRBJ2-7,-,TRBD2,TRBV27,CASSFRRGLAANEQYF,TGTGCCAGCAGTTTCCGCCGGGGACTAGCCGCGAACGAGCAGTACTTC
TRBJ2-1,-,TRBD1,TRBV30,CAWSWAGGDNEQFF,TGTGCCTGGAGTTGGGCAGGGGGCGACAATGAGCAGTTCTTC
TRBJ2-5,-,-,TRBV6-1,CASSAPLGQETQYF,TGTGCCAGCAGTGCCCCTCTGGGGCAAGAGACCCAGTACTTC
TRBJ2-1,-,-,TRBV27,CASSLRSGNNEQFF,TGTGCCAGCAGTTTACGTTCAGGGAATAATGAGCAGTTCTTC
TRBJ2-2,once,TRBD1,TRBV28,CASTSDRDFLRTGELFF,TGTGCCAGCACCTCGGACAGGGATTTCCTGAGGACCGGGGAGCTGTTTTTT
TRBJ2-1,-,-,TRBV5-6,CASSLGVSGYNEQFF,TGTGCCAGCAGCTTGGGGGTTAGCGGTTACAATGAGCAGTTCTTC
TRBJ2-3,-,-,TRBV19,CASSPRGRDTQYF,TGTGCCAGTAGTCCCCGTGGTAGGGATACGCAGTATTTT
TRBJ1-2,-,-,TRBV4-1,CASSQDGQLDYGYTF,TGCGCCAGCAGCCAAGACGGGCAATTAGACTATGGCTACACCTTC